The TCR beta chain described here comes from a study of long-term antiretroviral therapy in people with HIV. In the study overall: The 2015 recommendation for immediate ART came about a decade after the earliest samples.

This clone was observed a handful of times. Its antigen remains unidentified. Study-wide points: Pre-ART expanded clones dominated the repertoire at every time point. Transplant-donor-level diversity was not reached after ART, though diversity increased.

Sequencing relied on immunoSEQ assay v3.0, run at survey level. Sequenced by immunoSEQ multiplex PCR; TCRdb stores in-frame clones only, minus some. The sample lists 40,000 or so clones, 83% occurring once. The V end was cut by 1 base, the J end by 7 bases, with 10 bases between. CDR1 and CDR2 from the germline V gene are SEHNR and FQNEAQ (reference sequence). This CDR3 is built from 13 residues. This TCR derives from a man between 18 and 29 years old with HIV. Sequences were derived from unsorted PBMCs, sampled 1 year after starting antiretroviral therapy. The chain carries TRBV7-9 and TRBJ1-1, with a tentative D call TRBD1 (5 bases). The CDR3 DNA sequence: TGTGCCAGCAGCTTAGACCCAACAGGTGAAGCTTTCTTT. Its protein product is CASSLDPTGEAFF.